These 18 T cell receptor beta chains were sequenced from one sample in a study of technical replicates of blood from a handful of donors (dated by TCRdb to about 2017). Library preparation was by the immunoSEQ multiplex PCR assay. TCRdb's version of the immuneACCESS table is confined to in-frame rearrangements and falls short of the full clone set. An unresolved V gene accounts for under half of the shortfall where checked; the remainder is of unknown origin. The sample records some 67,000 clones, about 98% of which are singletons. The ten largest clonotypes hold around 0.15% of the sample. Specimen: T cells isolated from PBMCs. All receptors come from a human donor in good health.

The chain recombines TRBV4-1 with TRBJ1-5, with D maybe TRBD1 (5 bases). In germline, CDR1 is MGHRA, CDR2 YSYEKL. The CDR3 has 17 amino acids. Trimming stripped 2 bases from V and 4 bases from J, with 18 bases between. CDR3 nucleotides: TGCGCCAGCAGCCAACTTCCGGTAGGGGCTGAGAATCAGCCCCAGCATTTT. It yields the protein CASSQLPVGAENQPQHF.

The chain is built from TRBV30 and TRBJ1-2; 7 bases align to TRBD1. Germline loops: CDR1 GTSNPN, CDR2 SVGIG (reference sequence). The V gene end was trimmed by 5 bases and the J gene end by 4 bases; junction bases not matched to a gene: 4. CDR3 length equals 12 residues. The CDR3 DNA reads TGTGCCTGGGCCCGGGACAGCTATGGCTACACCTTC. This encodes CAWARDSYGYTF. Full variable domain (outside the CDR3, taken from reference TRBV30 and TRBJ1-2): SQTIHQWPATLVQPVGSPLSLECTVEGTSNPNLYWYRQAAGRGLQLLFYSVGIGQISSEVPQNLSASRPQDRQFILSSKKLLLSDSGFYLCAWARDSYGYTFGSGTRLTVV.

CDR3: CASSSGTGLGAYGYTF. The CDR3 DNA reads as TGTGCCAGCAGTTCCGGGACGGGGCTGGGGGCCTATGGCTACACCTTC. The rearrangement uses TRBV6-5 and TRBJ1-2; TRBD1 is a possible D gene (6 bases). The length of the CDR3 is 16 residues. Trimming left V 4 bases short and J 4 bases short, with 19 bases between. Looked up from germline, CDR1 is MNHEY and CDR2 is SVGAGI.

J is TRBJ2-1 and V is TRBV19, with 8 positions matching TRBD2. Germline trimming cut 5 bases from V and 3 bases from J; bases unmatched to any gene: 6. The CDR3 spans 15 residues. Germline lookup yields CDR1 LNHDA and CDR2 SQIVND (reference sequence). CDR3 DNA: TGTGCCAGTAGTGGCCTGGCGGGGGGCTACAATGAGCAGTTCTTC. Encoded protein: CASSGLAGGYNEQFF.

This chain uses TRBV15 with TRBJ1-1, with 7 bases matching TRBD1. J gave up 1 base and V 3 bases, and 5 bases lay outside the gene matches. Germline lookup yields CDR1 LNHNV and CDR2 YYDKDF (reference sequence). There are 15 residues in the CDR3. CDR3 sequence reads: CATSSGRTGNTEAFF. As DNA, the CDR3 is TGTGCCACCAGCAGCGGTCGGACAGGGAACACTGAAGCTTTCTTT.

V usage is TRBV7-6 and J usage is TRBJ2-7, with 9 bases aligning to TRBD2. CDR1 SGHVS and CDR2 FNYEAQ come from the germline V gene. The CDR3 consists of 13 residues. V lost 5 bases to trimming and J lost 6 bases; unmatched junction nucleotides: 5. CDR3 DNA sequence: TGTGCCAGCAGCCCGCGGGAGGGGGGCGAGCAGTACTTC. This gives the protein CASSPREGGEQYF.

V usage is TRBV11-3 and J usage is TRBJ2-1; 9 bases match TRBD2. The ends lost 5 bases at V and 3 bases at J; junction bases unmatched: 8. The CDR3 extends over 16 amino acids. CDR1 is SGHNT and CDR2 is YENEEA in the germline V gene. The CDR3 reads CASSDRLAENYNEQFF. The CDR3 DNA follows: TGTGCCAGCAGCGACCGACTAGCGGAAAACTACAATGAGCAGTTCTTC.

The CDR3 protein is CASSLAPFDGYTF. The CDR3 region has the DNA TGTGCCAGCAGCTTAGCTCCTTTTGATGGCTACACCTTC. The chain couples TRBV25-1 to TRBJ1-2; no firm D call. Germline assignment: CDR1 MGHDK and CDR2 SYGVNS. V lost 6 bases to trimming and J lost 6 bases, with 14 bases between them. The CDR3 contains 13 residues.

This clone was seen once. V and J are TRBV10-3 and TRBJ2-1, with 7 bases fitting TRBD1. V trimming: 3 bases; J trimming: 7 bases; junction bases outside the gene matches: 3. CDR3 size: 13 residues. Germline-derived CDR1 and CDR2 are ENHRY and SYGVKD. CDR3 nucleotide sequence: TGTGCCATCAGTGAACCGACAGGGAATGAGCAGTTCTTC. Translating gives CAISEPTGNEQFF.

The CDR3 bases are TGTGCCAGCAGTTCGACAGTTAACACTGAAGCTTTCTTT. Residues: CASSSTVNTEAFF. The chain couples TRBV6-5 to TRBJ1-1, with TRBD1 as a possible D gene (5 bases). This CDR3 is built from 13 residues. CDR1 MNHEY and CDR2 SVGAGI come from the germline V gene. V was trimmed by 4 bases and J by 2 bases, leaving 8 bases between them.

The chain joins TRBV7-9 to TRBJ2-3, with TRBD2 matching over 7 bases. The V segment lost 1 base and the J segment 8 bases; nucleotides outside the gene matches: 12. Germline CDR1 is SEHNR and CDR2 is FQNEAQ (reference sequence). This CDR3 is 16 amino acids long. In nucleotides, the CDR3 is TGTGCCAGCAGCTTAGAGGGCGGGAGTAGTGTTGGTACGCAGTATTTT. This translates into CASSLEGGSSVGTQYF.

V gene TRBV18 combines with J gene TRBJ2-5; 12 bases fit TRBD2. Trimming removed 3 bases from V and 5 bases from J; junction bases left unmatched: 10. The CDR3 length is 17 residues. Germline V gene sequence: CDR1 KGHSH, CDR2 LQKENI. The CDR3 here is CASSPRLAGDPRETQYF. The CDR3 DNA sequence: TGTGCCAGCTCACCCAGACTAGCGGGGGACCCCCGGGAGACCCAGTACTTC.

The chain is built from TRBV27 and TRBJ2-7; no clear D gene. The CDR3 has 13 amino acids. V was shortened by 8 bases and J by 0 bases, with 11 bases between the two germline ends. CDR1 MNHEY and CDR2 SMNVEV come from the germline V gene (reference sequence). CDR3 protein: CASAQADSYEQYF. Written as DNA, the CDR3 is TGTGCCAGCGCCCAGGCAGACTCCTACGAGCAGTACTTC.

CDR3 protein: CASSVGLSGSSTDTQYF. The CDR3 region has the DNA TGTGCCAGCAGCGTAGGATTGTCAGGATCTAGCACAGATACGCAGTATTTT. V is TRBV9 and J is TRBJ2-3; D gene uncertain. V was pared by 0 bases and J by 0 bases, with 14 bases between. CDR3 length: 17 residues. Germline loops: CDR1 SGDLS, CDR2 YYNGEE.

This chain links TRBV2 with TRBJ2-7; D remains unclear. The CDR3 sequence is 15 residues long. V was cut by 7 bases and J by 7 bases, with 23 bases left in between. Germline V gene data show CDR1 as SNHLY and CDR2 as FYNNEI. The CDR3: CASMRPTPAVGEQYF. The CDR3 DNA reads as TGTGCCAGCATGAGACCGACTCCGGCCGTAGGAGAGCAGTACTTC.

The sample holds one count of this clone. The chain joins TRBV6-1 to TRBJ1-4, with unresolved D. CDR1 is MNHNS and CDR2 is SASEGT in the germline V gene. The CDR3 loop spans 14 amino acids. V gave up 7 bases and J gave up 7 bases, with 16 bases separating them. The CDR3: CASTYTASSEKLFF. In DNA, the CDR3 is TGTGCCAGCACCTATACAGCTTCATCTGAAAAACTGTTTTTT.

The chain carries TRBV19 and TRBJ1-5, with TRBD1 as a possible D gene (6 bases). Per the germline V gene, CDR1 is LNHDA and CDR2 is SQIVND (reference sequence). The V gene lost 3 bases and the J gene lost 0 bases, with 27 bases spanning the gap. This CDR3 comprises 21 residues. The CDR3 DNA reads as TGTGCCAGTAGTATCGCGATGGGGCTCTGGGACACACACTATAGCAATCAGCCCCAGCATTTT. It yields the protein CASSIAMGLWDTHYSNQPQHF.

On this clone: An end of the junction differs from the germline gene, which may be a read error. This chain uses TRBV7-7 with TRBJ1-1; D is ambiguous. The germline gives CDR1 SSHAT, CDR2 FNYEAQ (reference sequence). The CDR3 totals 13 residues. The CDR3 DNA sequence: TGTGCTAGCAGCTTAGAGAGGAACACTGAAGCTTTCTTT. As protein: CASSLERNTEAFF.